This T cell receptor beta chain was documented in a study of T-cell memory formation after mild COVID-19. TCRdb itself ran the 5' RACE reads through MiXCR, one entry per CDR3 protein. The sample has 550,000 to 650,000 distinct CDR3 sequences; 15% to 20% are singletons. The CDR3 runs 13 residues. Germline values: CDR1 LGHDT, CDR2 YNNKEL (reference sequence). V was shortened by 4 bases and J by 1 base, with 7 bases between the two germline ends. The origin of this receptor is an adult woman who had mild COVID-19 (a few samples of this study predate the infection). Cell type and time point are not known. V is TRBV3-1 and J is TRBJ1-1; D is perhaps TRBD1 (5 bases). Sequencing was performed on PBMCs or a T cell subset sorted from them (not recorded which). The CDR3 DNA reads TGTGCCAGCAGCCCCAGGGCGAACACTGAAGCTTTCTTT. Protein sequence: CASSPRANTEAFF.